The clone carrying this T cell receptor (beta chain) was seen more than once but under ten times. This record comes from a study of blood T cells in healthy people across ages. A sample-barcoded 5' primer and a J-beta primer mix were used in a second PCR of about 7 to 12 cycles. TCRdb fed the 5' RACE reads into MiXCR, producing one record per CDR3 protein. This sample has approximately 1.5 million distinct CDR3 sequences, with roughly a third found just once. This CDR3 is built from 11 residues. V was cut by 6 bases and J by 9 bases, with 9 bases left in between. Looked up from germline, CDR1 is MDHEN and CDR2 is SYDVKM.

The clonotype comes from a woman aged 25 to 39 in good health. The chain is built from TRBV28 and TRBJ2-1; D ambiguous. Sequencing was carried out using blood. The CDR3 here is CASSYIGEQFF. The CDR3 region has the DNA TGTGCCAGCAGCTACATTGGTGAGCAGTTCTTC.